The 14 T cell receptor beta chains listed next were all sequenced from one sample in a study of spatial heterogeneity in lung cancer. Each CDR3 protein gets one entry after TCRdb re-called the 5' RACE reads with MiXCR. The sample has about 82,000 distinct CDR3 sequences, roughly an eighth seen once; the top ten hold roughly 4.2%. Time point defined: sample taken at primary tumor resection. Sequencing covered unsorted whole RNA taken from tumor, nontumor lung or frozen PBMC. The sequences come from PBMCs, collected at surgery. Source of these receptors: a male donor with early-stage non-small cell lung cancer.

Points on this clonotype: This may be a read error: a much more frequent sequence differs by one nucleotide. This chain uses TRBV4-2 with TRBJ1-1, with TRBD1 identical over 11 bases. The CDR3 spans 16 residues. Germline assignment: CDR1 LGHNA and CDR2 YNFKEQ. CDR3: CDSSQDQGTGGTEAFF. The CDR3 DNA follows: TGTGACAGCAGCCAAGATCAAGGGACAGGGGGCACTGAAGCTTTCTTT.

This clonotype was recorded a few times. The V and J genes are TRBV5-5 and TRBJ1-1, with a weak D call TRBD1 (6 bases). V gave up 4 bases and J gave up 5 bases, with 15 bases separating them. The CDR3 covers 14 residues. Looked up from germline, CDR1 is SGHKS and CDR2 is YYEKEE (reference sequence). CDR3 sequence reads: CASSRGEGETEAFF. The DNA of the CDR3 is TGTGCCAGCAGCCGCGGGGAGGGGGAGACTGAAGCTTTCTTT.

This clonotype was detected a few times. This sequence joins TRBV20-1 and TRBJ1-5; unclear D gene. The length of the CDR3 is 14 residues. Germline values: CDR1 DFQATT, CDR2 SNEGSKA (reference sequence). Trimming cost V 7 bases and J 5 bases, with 18 bases left between them. The CDR3 region is CSVPEGGIHQPQHF. In DNA form, the CDR3 reads TGCAGTGTCCCGGAAGGCGGGATCCATCAGCCCCAGCATTTT.

In its sample, this clonotype was seen a few times. The gene calls are TRBV12-5 and TRBJ2-7; D not resolved. CDR1 is LGHNT, CDR2 FRNRAP, per germline. This CDR3 spans 15 amino acids. V lost 1 base and J 2 bases, leaving 12 bases between the germline ends. In DNA form, the CDR3 reads TGTGCTAGTGGTTTGGCAATTGATACGCCCTACGAGCAGTACTTC. Encoded protein: CASGLAIDTPYEQYF.

The chain is built from TRBV20-1 and TRBJ2-7, with TRBD1 as a possible D gene (6 bases). Germline lookup yields CDR1 DFQATT and CDR2 SNEGSKA (reference sequence). V shed 5 bases and J shed 2 bases, with 16 bases lying between them. The CDR3 loop spans 14 amino acids. This CDR3 is CSAYGNREPYEQYF. In nucleotides, the CDR3 is TGCAGTGCTTATGGAAACAGGGAACCCTACGAGCAGTACTTC.

This clonotype was seen more than once but under ten times. This rearrangement joins TRBV4-1 to TRBJ2-3; TRBD2 matches 15 bases. J was trimmed by 4 bases and V by 4 bases; bases with no gene match: 3. The germline gives CDR1 MGHRA, CDR2 YSYEKL. The CDR3 is 16 amino acids. The CDR3: CASSLGLAGGSDTQYF. The CDR3 DNA follows: TGCGCCAGCAGCCTGGGACTAGCGGGAGGATCAGATACGCAGTATTTT.

The chain is built from TRBV20-1 and TRBJ2-3; 12 bases map to TRBD2. CDR1 and CDR2 (germline): DFQATT, SNEGSKA (reference sequence). The CDR3 spans 14 residues. J was trimmed by 8 bases and V by 7 bases; bases with no gene match: 10. CDR3 protein: CSVPTSGSWGTQYF. CDR3 nucleotide sequence: TGCAGTGTCCCGACTAGCGGGAGTTGGGGTACGCAGTATTTT.

The rearrangement uses TRBV5-1 and TRBJ2-5; D gene unclear. The germline V gene encodes CDR1 SGHRS and CDR2 YFSETQ. The CDR3 spans 12 residues. The V end was cut by 7 bases, the J end by 2 bases, with 9 bases between. The CDR3 DNA reads as TGCGCCAGCGGCTCCCCTCAAGAGACCCAGTACTTC. The encoded protein is CASGSPQETQYF.

This clonotype appeared a few times. The rearrangement uses TRBV6-5 and TRBJ2-1; 8 positions match TRBD1. The CDR3 is made up of 15 amino acids. Trimming removed 4 bases from V and 3 bases from J; junction bases left unmatched: 5. The germline V gene has CDR1 MNHEY and CDR2 SVGAGI. The CDR3 sequence is CASSSDRVNYNEQFF. For the CDR3, the DNA is TGTGCCAGCAGTTCGGACAGGGTGAACTACAATGAGCAGTTCTTC.

This clonotype was picked up many times. The chain uses TRBV30 and TRBJ1-1, with TRBD1 matching over 8 bases. CDR1 is GTSNPN, CDR2 SVGIG, per germline (reference sequence). The CDR3 consists of 13 residues. With V trimmed by 4 bases and J by 1 base, 2 bases remained unmatched. The CDR3, as DNA: TGTGCCTGGACCCAGGGGGCGAACACTGAAGCTTTCTTT. Residues: CAWTQGANTEAFF. Full variable domain (rest looked up from reference TRBV30 and TRBJ1-1): SQTIHQWPATLVQPVGSPLSLECTVEGTSNPNLYWYRQAAGRGLQLLFYSVGIGQISSEVPQNLSASRPQDRQFILSSKKLLLSDSGFYLCAWTQGANTEAFFGQGTRLTVV.

The chain combines TRBV10-3 with TRBJ2-1; 11 bases line up with TRBD2. The germline CDR1 and CDR2 sequences are ENHRY and SYGVKD. The CDR3 totals 15 residues. The V and J ends lost 4 bases and 6 bases, in that order; junction bases with no gene match: 5. CDR3 nucleotides: TGTGCCATCAGTGTAGGTAGCGGGAGGGGCAATGAGCAGTTCTTC. Encoded protein: CAISVGSGRGNEQFF.

V and J are TRBV2 and TRBJ2-3; D is unresolved. Germline values: CDR1 SNHLY, CDR2 FYNNEI. The CDR3 has 14 residues. V was cut by 1 base and J by 6 bases, with 11 bases left in between. In nucleotides, the CDR3 is TGTGCCAGCAGTGAAGGCAGCCCGTGGGATACGCAGTATTTT. The encoded protein is CASSEGSPWDTQYF. The full variable domain, in which reference TRBV2 and TRBJ2-3 provide the parts outside the CDR3, is EPEVTQTPSHQVTQMGQEVILRCVPISNHLYFYWYRQILGQKVEFLVSFYNNEISEKSEIFDDQFSVERPDGSNFTLKIRSTKLEDSAMYFCASSEGSPWDTQYFGPGTRLTVL.

This clonotype was picked up a small number of times. The rearrangement joins TRBV19 to TRBJ2-3; D call uncertain. The V and J ends lost 6 bases and 5 bases respectively, with 15 bases between them. The CDR3 covers 14 residues. CDR1 and CDR2 from the germline V gene are LNHDA and SQIVND (reference sequence). This CDR3 is CASSLVPPKDTQYF. The CDR3 DNA sequence: TGTGCCAGTAGCTTGGTCCCTCCAAAAGATACGCAGTATTTT.

The V gene is TRBV28, the J gene TRBJ1-1; possible D gene TRBD1, 5 bases. CDR1 MDHEN and CDR2 SYDVKM come from the germline V gene. The ends were cut back, 3 bases at V and 5 bases at J, with 13 bases in the middle. The CDR3 runs 14 residues. The CDR3 sequence: CASSFRGGETEAFF. DNA for the CDR3: TGTGCCAGCAGTTTCCGGGGGGGGGAAACTGAAGCTTTCTTT.